This entry lists 19 T cell receptor beta chains sequenced from one sample in a study of cytomegalovirus exposure and HLA in healthy donors. Primers: 60 Vbeta forward and 13 Jbeta reverse. The table came from immunoSEQ multiplex PCR; TCRdb's copy has only in-frame clones and leaves some out. Of about 150,000 clones detected, approximately 85% appear once; the ten largest clones hold less than 2.5%. The material sequenced was PBMCs. All receptors come from a woman younger than 35 in good health and CMV-seronegative.

V is TRBV11-1 and J is TRBJ1-1, with D possibly TRBD1 on 6 matching bases. The length of the CDR3 is 18 residues. Trimming shortened V by 0 bases and J by 0 bases, and 17 bases separated the two germline ends. The germline CDR1 and CDR2 sequences are SGHAT and FQDESV (reference sequence). CDR3 bases: TGTGCCAGCAGCTTAGCGGGGTATCCTTGGGACATGAACACTGAAGCTTTCTTT. Translating it yields CASSLAGYPWDMNTEAFF.

The chain joins TRBV4-1 to TRBJ2-5, with D unresolved. Germline CDR1 is MGHRA and CDR2 is YSYEKL. CDR3 length: 14 residues. V was pared by 3 bases and J by 1 base, with 9 bases between. The CDR3 loop is CASSQLGSQETQYF. The CDR3 bases are TGCGCCAGCAGCCAGCTAGGAAGCCAAGAGACCCAGTACTTC.

V gene TRBV5-4 combines with J gene TRBJ2-7; the D gene is possibly TRBD1 (5 bases). This CDR3 contains 13 residues. Per the germline V gene, CDR1 is SGHNT and CDR2 is YYREEE (reference sequence). The ends were cut back, 1 base at V and 2 bases at J, with 7 bases in the middle. CDR3 DNA sequence: TGTGCCAGCAGCTTGAGGGGCACCTACGAGCAGTACTTC. Encoded protein: CASSLRGTYEQYF.

The chain is built from TRBV13 and TRBJ2-2, with TRBD2 identical over 7 bases. After removal of 7 bases from V and 6 bases from J, the junction contained 5 bases not matched to a gene. The CDR3 sequence is 13 residues long. Germline V gene lookup returns CDR1 PRHDT and CDR2 FYEKMQ (reference sequence). CDR3 residues: CASTVTSPGELFF. The DNA of the CDR3 is TGTGCCAGCACCGTGACTAGCCCCGGGGAGCTGTTTTTT.

This clone occurred once. This rearrangement joins TRBV2 to TRBJ2-7; tentatively, D is TRBD2 (7 bases). V was trimmed by 7 bases and J by 12 bases, leaving 22 bases between them. Germline V lookup: CDR1 SNHLY, CDR2 FYNNEI. The CDR3 runs to 13 residues. The CDR3 sequence: CASNIQGRACPYF. The CDR3 region has the DNA TGTGCCAGCAATATTCAGGGGAGGGCTTGTCCGTACTTC.

This clone was seen only a few times. The rearrangement links TRBV6-5 to TRBJ1-2; the D is unclear. This CDR3 has 14 residues. Germline loops: CDR1 MNHEY, CDR2 SVGAGI. The V end lost 4 bases, the J end lost 3 bases, and 12 bases lay between the germline ends. In DNA form, the CDR3 reads TGTGCCAGCAGTTCCTTGTGGAGGGACTATGGCTACACCTTC. Its translation is CASSSLWRDYGYTF.

The genes are TRBV28 and TRBJ2-1; 9 bases line up with TRBD1. Trimming took 5 bases from V and 7 from J; bases not matched to a gene: 12. The CDR3 consists of 16 residues. CDR1 MDHEN and CDR2 SYDVKM come from the germline V gene. The CDR3 nucleotides read TGTGCCAGCAGTCCGCCCCGGGACAGGGACAGGAATGAGCAGTTCTTC. This translates into CASSPPRDRDRNEQFF.

The chain uses TRBV29-1 and TRBJ2-7; 7 bases map to TRBD2. The CDR3 contains 12 residues. From germline, CDR1 is SQVTM and CDR2 ANQGSEA. The V and J ends lost 7 bases and 2 bases, in that order; junction bases with no gene match: 5. The CDR3 protein is CSAREGPYEQYF. CDR3 DNA: TGCAGCGCAAGGGAGGGTCCCTACGAGCAGTACTTC.

This clone has just a few counts. V gene TRBV7-2 combines with J gene TRBJ1-3, with D tentatively TRBD1 (5 bases). Germline V gene sequence: CDR1 SGHTA, CDR2 FQGNSA. The CDR3 covers 14 residues. V gave up 5 bases and J gave up 1 base, with 9 bases separating them. The CDR3 spells CASSVDRSGNTIYF. The CDR3 DNA follows: TGTGCCAGCAGCGTAGACAGATCTGGAAACACCATATATTTT.

The chain carries TRBV4-2 and TRBJ2-5, with 16 bases lining up with TRBD2. Germline values: CDR1 LGHNA, CDR2 YNFKEQ. This CDR3 has 19 residues. Trimming cost V 3 bases and J 2 bases; bases outside gene matches: 9. The CDR3 sequence: CASSQLGTSGGAAQETQYF. DNA for the CDR3: TGTGCCAGCAGCCAGCTCGGGACTAGCGGGGGGGCGGCTCAAGAGACCCAGTACTTC.

V and J are TRBV30 and TRBJ2-3; possible D gene TRBD2, 6 bases. There are 13 residues in the CDR3. The germline gives CDR1 GTSNPN, CDR2 SVGIG (reference sequence). V lost 2 bases and J 5 bases, leaving 11 bases between the germline ends. Here the CDR3 reads CAWSPSVGDTQYF. DNA of the CDR3: TGTGCCTGGAGTCCTAGCGTGGGAGATACGCAGTATTTT.

This clone was detected once. This chain connects TRBV5-4 to TRBJ2-3; D unresolved. CDR3 length: 15 residues. In germline, CDR1 is SGHNT, CDR2 YYREEE (reference sequence). The V end lost 0 bases, the J end lost 5 bases, and 13 bases lay between the germline ends. DNA for the CDR3: TGTGCCAGCAGCTTGGCCAGCGAGTTTCTAGATACGCAGTATTTT. Its protein product is CASSLASEFLDTQYF.

V is TRBV5-1 and J is TRBJ2-5, with D perhaps TRBD1 (6 bases). The germline V gene encodes CDR1 SGHRS and CDR2 YFSETQ. There are 14 residues in the CDR3. Trimming removed 2 bases at V and 5 bases at J, with 13 bases between. Here the CDR3 reads CASSLQGYGETQYF. The CDR3 DNA sequence: TGCGCCAGCAGCTTACAGGGATATGGGGAGACCCAGTACTTC.

The chain uses TRBV28 and TRBJ2-6, with 10 bases fitting TRBD2. The CDR3 runs 17 residues. Germline loops: CDR1 MDHEN, CDR2 SYDVKM. V was pared by 6 bases and J by 0 bases, with 5 bases of the junction left unmatched. CDR3 sequence reads: CASRLGLADSGANVLTF. CDR3 coding DNA: TGTGCCAGCAGACTCGGACTAGCGGACTCTGGGGCCAACGTCCTGACTTTC.

The CDR3 coding sequence is TGTGCCAGTCGGACTAGCGGGAACACCGGGGAGCTGTTTTTT. Residues: CASRTSGNTGELFF. V gene TRBV9 combines with J gene TRBJ2-2; TRBD2 aligns across 10 bases. From germline, CDR1 is SGDLS and CDR2 YYNGEE. V gave up 8 bases and J gave up 1 base; unmatched junction bases: 2. The CDR3 length is 14 residues.

The chain couples TRBV15 to TRBJ2-2; a possible D gene is TRBD2 (6 bases). V lost 3 bases and J lost 5, with 16 bases in between. The CDR3 extends over 16 amino acids. Per germline, CDR1 LNHNV and CDR2 YYDKDF (reference sequence). CDR3 residues: CATSSVIGGRTGELFF. DNA of the CDR3: TGTGCCACCAGCAGCGTGATTGGGGGGAGAACCGGGGAGCTGTTTTTT.

The chain employs TRBV4-3 and TRBJ2-1; 9 positions match TRBD2. This CDR3 region has 16 residues. In germline, CDR1 is LGHNA, CDR2 YSLEER. Trimming took 3 bases from V and 6 from J; bases not matched to a gene: 9. As DNA, the CDR3 is TGCGCCAGCAGCCAGGCGATAGCGGGAGCAATCAATGAGCAGTTCTTC. Residues: CASSQAIAGAINEQFF.

The V call is TRBV9, the J call TRBJ1-6; TRBD1 matches 7 bases. V was pared by 2 bases and J by 6 bases, with 5 bases of the junction left unmatched. The germline CDR1 and CDR2 sequences are SGDLS and YYNGEE. The length of the CDR3 is 15 residues. The CDR3 DNA sequence: TGTGCCAGCAGCGTCTCCGGGACAGCTAATTCACCCCTCCACTTT. Translating gives CASSVSGTANSPLHF.

The CDR3 nucleotides are TGTGCCAGTAGTATAGTCCCCTATCTCAATCAGCCCCAGCATTTT. Translated, it gives CASSIVPYLNQPQHF. V usage is TRBV19 and J usage is TRBJ1-5; D remains unclear. Germline CDR1 reads LNHDA; CDR2 reads SQIVND (reference sequence). This CDR3 region has 15 residues. V was cut by 1 base and J by 3 bases, with 10 bases left in between.